Shown below are 6 T cell receptor beta chains from a single sample sequenced in a study of T cell repertoires in cytomegalovirus infection. TCRdb reanalysed the reads using MiXCR and keeps one entry per CDR3 protein. The table lists roughly 320,000 distinct CDR3 sequences, over 7.5% of them singletons, with about 4.5% in the top ten. Sequenced sample: PBMCs. These receptors were taken from a human donor in good health (CMV status not recorded). Some clones in this sample may be carry-over from other donors' samples.

V usage is TRBV6-6 and J usage is TRBJ1-1; tentative D call: TRBD1 (6 bases). Germline V gene lookup returns CDR1 MNHNY and CDR2 SVGAGI (reference sequence). This CDR3 is 15 amino acids long. Between the trimmed V and J ends, which lost 1 base and 5 bases, there was a span of 14 bases. The CDR3 sequence: CASSYLGAGETEAFF. For the CDR3, the DNA is TGTGCCAGCAGTTACTTAGGGGCAGGGGAGACTGAAGCTTTCTTT.

This clonotype appeared many times. V is TRBV7-2 and J is TRBJ1-1, with no clear D. V was cut by 3 bases and J by 10 bases, with 15 bases left in between. CDR3 size: 13 residues. Looked up from germline, CDR1 is SGHTA and CDR2 is FQGNSA. The CDR3, as DNA: TGTGCCAGCAGCTTTTGGGTCTCCGAAATAGCTTTCTTT. Protein product: CASSFWVSEIAFF.

This clonotype turned up a few times. V usage is TRBV18 and J usage is TRBJ2-3; D remains unclear. Germline values: CDR1 KGHSH, CDR2 LQKENI. The CDR3 extends over 13 amino acids. Trimming shortened V by 3 bases and J by 4 bases, and 8 bases separated the two germline ends. This CDR3 is CASSPRSADTQYF. CDR3 in DNA: TGTGCCAGCTCACCGCGTAGTGCAGATACGCAGTATTTT.

The chain employs TRBV7-3 and TRBJ2-2; 10 bases align to TRBD1. This CDR3 spans 16 amino acids. Germline trimming cut 1 base from V and 5 bases from J; bases unmatched to any gene: 4. Germline V gene sequence: CDR1 SGHTA, CDR2 FQGTGA. This CDR3 is CASSLIPGQGTGELFF. The CDR3 DNA is TGTGCCAGCAGCTTAATTCCGGGACAGGGGACCGGGGAGCTGTTTTTT.

This clonotype was seen only a few times. This sequence joins TRBV11-3 and TRBJ2-2; D is perhaps TRBD1 (6 bases). Looked up from germline, CDR1 is SGHNT and CDR2 is YENEEA. The V gene lost 5 bases and the J gene lost 5 bases, with 21 bases spanning the gap. This CDR3 spans 17 amino acids. For the CDR3, the DNA is TGTGCCAGCAGCCCCCAGAGGGGGTATGAGAAGACCGGGGAGCTGTTTTTT. Its translation is CASSPQRGYEKTGELFF.

This clonotype was found many times. The chain carries TRBV7-6 and TRBJ1-6; TRBD1 is a possible D gene (5 bases). V was trimmed by 1 base and J by 9 bases, leaving 19 bases between them. The CDR3 runs to 17 residues. Germline CDR1 is SGHVS and CDR2 is FNYEAQ. The CDR3 DNA sequence: TGTGCCAGCAGCTTAGTCCCCCCGAAAGGGGTCCCTTCACCCCTCCACTTT. It encodes CASSLVPPKGVPSPLHF. Drawing the rest from reference TRBV7-6 and TRBJ1-6, the complete variable domain is GAGVSQSPRYKVTKRGQDVALRCDPISGHVSLYWYRQALGQGPEFLTYFNYEAQQDKSGLPNDRFSAERPEGSISTLTIQRTEQRDSAMYRCASSLVPPKGVPSPLHFGNGTRLTVT.